These 25 T cell receptor beta chains share one sample of origin, sequenced in a study of T cell changes during pregnancy in multiple sclerosis. TCRdb keeps only in-frame clones here, not all; method: immunoSEQ multiplex PCR. The data hold about 50,000 clones, with more than 90% observed a single time. This sample comprised CD4+ T cells from peripheral blood mononuclear cells, obtained before pregnancy. The receptors here all came from a female donor with multiple sclerosis, enrolled in a pregnancy study.

The chain carries TRBV7-2 and TRBJ1-2, with D possibly being TRBD1 (5 bases). This CDR3 region has 12 residues. CDR1 is SGHTA, CDR2 FQGNSA, per germline. Trimming removed 6 bases from V and 7 bases from J, with 12 bases in between. CDR3 nucleotides: TGTGCCAGCAGTTTCCGGGGGGGTGGCTACACCTTC. It codes for CASSFRGGGYTF.

The chain couples TRBV7-6 to TRBJ1-3; perhaps TRBD1 as D (5 bases). The V gene's germline CDR1 is SGHVS and CDR2 FNYEAQ. The CDR3 has 17 residues. Trimming cost V 1 base and J 0 bases, with 13 bases left between them. The CDR3 DNA reads as TGTGCCAGCAGCTTAGGCGACAGCACTTACTCTGGAAACACCATATATTTT. It yields the protein CASSLGDSTYSGNTIYF.

The V and J genes are TRBV5-1 and TRBJ1-1; the D is unclear. V was shortened by 4 bases and J by 2 bases, with 15 bases between the two germline ends. The germline V gene encodes CDR1 SGHRS and CDR2 YFSETQ. The CDR3 runs 15 residues. CDR3 loop: CASSLHLVENTEAFF. Written as DNA, the CDR3 is TGCGCCAGCAGCCTCCACTTGGTCGAAAACACTGAAGCTTTCTTT. Using reference TRBV5-1 and TRBJ1-1 for the parts outside the CDR3, the full variable domain is KAGVTQTPRYLIKTRGQQVTLSCSPISGHRSVSWYQQTPGQGLQFLFEYFSETQRNKGNFPGRFSGRQFSNSRSEMNVSTLELGDSALYLCASSLHLVENTEAFFGQGTRLTVV.

The rearrangement links TRBV7-9 to TRBJ2-2; weak D call: TRBD1 (6 bases). The CDR3 has 17 residues. Germline CDR1 and CDR2: SEHNR and FQNEAQ (reference sequence). V was pared by 5 bases and J by 6 bases, with 22 bases between. CDR3 coding DNA: TGTGCCAGCAGCCTCCCCCGGGTGGGGGCGGACGCCGGGGAGCTGTTTTTT. Residues: CASSLPRVGADAGELFF.

The chain is built from TRBV4-1 and TRBJ1-1; D unresolved. The CDR3 runs 15 residues. The germline CDR1 and CDR2 sequences are MGHRA and YSYEKL. The V and J ends lost 0 bases and 5 bases respectively, with 13 bases between them. For the CDR3, the DNA is TGCGCCAGCAGCCAAGAAGCCTTTCCGAGGACTGAAGCTTTCTTT. The encoded protein is CASSQEAFPRTEAFF.

The gene calls are TRBV6-1 and TRBJ2-3; TRBD2 matches 8 bases. The germline V gene encodes CDR1 MNHNS and CDR2 SASEGT. This CDR3 is 15 amino acids long. With V trimmed by 6 bases and J by 0 bases, 5 bases remained unmatched. The CDR3 DNA reads TGTGCCAGCAGCCCAGGACTAGCTAGCACAGATACGCAGTATTTT. Amino acid sequence: CASSPGLASTDTQYF.

The chain joins TRBV19 to TRBJ1-1; 9 bases match TRBD1. The CDR3 extends over 14 amino acids. Germline assignment: CDR1 LNHDA and CDR2 SQIVND (reference sequence). V was clipped by 4 bases and J by 5 bases; unmatched bases: 5. The CDR3 protein is CASSTGTGITEAFF. The CDR3 nucleotides read TGTGCCAGTAGTACCGGGACAGGGATAACTGAAGCTTTCTTT.

The chain recombines TRBV2 with TRBJ2-7; 8 bases agree with TRBD1. Germline values: CDR1 SNHLY, CDR2 FYNNEI. The ends lost 6 bases at V and 1 base at J; junction bases unmatched: 5. CDR3 length: 14 residues. The CDR3 is CASSPGQGSYEQYF. In DNA, the CDR3 is TGTGCCAGCAGCCCCGGACAGGGTTCCTACGAGCAGTACTTC.

The CDR3 here is CASSPDRGKAYGYTF. The CDR3 DNA reads TGTGCCAGTAGTCCCGACAGGGGGAAAGCCTATGGCTACACCTTC. The chain uses TRBV19 and TRBJ1-2, with 9 bases identical to TRBD1. The germline CDR1 and CDR2 sequences are LNHDA and SQIVND (reference sequence). The CDR3 has 15 residues. V lost 5 bases, J lost 4 bases, and 8 bases stayed unmatched. Full variable domain (rest looked up from reference TRBV19 and TRBJ1-2): DGGITQSPKYLFRKEGQNVTLSCEQNLNHDAMYWYRQDPGQGLRLIYYSQIVNDFQKGDIAEGYSVSREKKESFPLTVTSAQKNPTAFYLCASSPDRGKAYGYTFGSGTRLTVV.

This clone was recorded once. This rearrangement joins TRBV29-1 to TRBJ2-7; 12 nucleotides match TRBD2. The CDR3 totals 13 residues. In germline, CDR1 is SQVTM, CDR2 ANQGSEA. Unmatched junction bases numbered 4, after V lost 5 bases and J lost 5 bases. The DNA of the CDR3 is TGCAGCGTTCGGACTAGCGGGACCGACGAGCAGTACTTC. This codes for CSVRTSGTDEQYF.

This rearrangement joins TRBV5-1 to TRBJ2-1; unclear D gene. The CDR3 runs 12 residues. The V end lost 0 bases, the J end lost 12 bases, and 10 bases lay between the germline ends. Germline-derived CDR1 and CDR2 are SGHRS and YFSETQ. The CDR3 DNA follows: TGCGCCAGCAGCTTGGACGAGTCGAGGCAGTTCTTC. Protein sequence: CASSLDESRQFF.

The rearrangement uses TRBV5-1 and TRBJ2-1; possible D gene TRBD1, 6 bases. The CDR3 loop spans 16 amino acids. Trimming stripped 5 bases from V and 3 bases from J, with 18 bases between. Germline V gene sequence: CDR1 SGHRS, CDR2 YFSETQ. The CDR3 DNA follows: TGCGCCAGCAGTTTACTTAAAATGGACAGCTACAATGAGCAGTTCTTC. Translating gives CASSLLKMDSYNEQFF.

This chain uses TRBV5-4 with TRBJ2-5; TRBD1 agrees at 7 bases. Germline lookup yields CDR1 SGHNT and CDR2 YYREEE (reference sequence). The junction had 6 bases not matched to a gene; V was cut back by 0 bases and J by 4 bases. This CDR3 region has 15 residues. CDR3 amino acids: CASSLDQGVGETQYF. As DNA, the CDR3 is TGTGCCAGCAGCTTGGATCAGGGGGTAGGAGAGACCCAGTACTTC.

The chain is built from TRBV5-4 and TRBJ1-2; TRBD1 aligns across 9 bases. V shed 4 bases, J shed 0 bases, and the junction held 10 bases outside the gene matches. The length of the CDR3 is 17 residues. Germline loops: CDR1 SGHNT, CDR2 YYREEE (reference sequence). CDR3 nucleotides: TGTGCCAGCAGCCGCGGACAGGGGAGGAATGCTAACTATGGCTACACCTTC. Translation: CASSRGQGRNANYGYTF. Combining the CDR3 with reference TRBV5-4 and TRBJ1-2 gives the whole variable domain ETGVTQSPTHLIKTRGQQVTLRCSSQSGHNTVSWYQQALGQGPQFIFQYYREEENGRGNFPPRFSGLQFPNYSSELNVNALELDDSALYLCASSRGQGRNANYGYTFGSGTRLTVV.

The chain is built from TRBV5-1 and TRBJ1-6; 8 bases line up with TRBD1. The junction had 6 bases not matched to a gene; V was cut back by 2 bases and J by 5 bases. The CDR3 length is 16 residues. Germline V gene sequence: CDR1 SGHRS, CDR2 YFSETQ. The CDR3 nucleotides are TGCGCCAGCAGCTTTGACGGACAGGGAAATAATTCACCCCTCCACTTT. This translates into CASSFDGQGNNSPLHF.

V is TRBV18 and J is TRBJ2-2; 7 positions agree with TRBD1. Losses at the gene ends were 3 bases for V and 0 bases for J; bases not matched to a gene: 1. Germline values: CDR1 KGHSH, CDR2 LQKENI. There are 15 residues in the CDR3. Written as DNA, the CDR3 is TGTGCCAGCTCACCCGGACAGGCGAACACCGGGGAGCTGTTTTTT. Protein product: CASSPGQANTGELFF.

The chain employs TRBV5-1 and TRBJ2-1, with 12 bases identical to TRBD2. CDR1 and CDR2 from the germline V gene are SGHRS and YFSETQ. The CDR3 has 18 amino acids. J lost 0 bases, V lost 4 bases, and 8 bases had no gene match. This CDR3 is CASSQPGTSGPSYNEQFF. The CDR3 DNA sequence: TGCGCCAGCAGCCAACCCGGGACTAGCGGGCCCTCCTACAATGAGCAGTTCTTC.

The chain joins TRBV2 to TRBJ2-7; TRBD1 is a possible D gene (6 bases). Germline CDR1 SNHLY, CDR2 FYNNEI. The CDR3 length is 13 residues. V lost 1 base and J lost 2, with 6 bases in between. CDR3 sequence (DNA): TGTGCCAGCAGTGAAGGGACAGCCTACGAGCAGTACTTC. This codes for CASSEGTAYEQYF. The full variable domain, in which reference TRBV2 and TRBJ2-7 provide the parts outside the CDR3, is EPEVTQTPSHQVTQMGQEVILRCVPISNHLYFYWYRQILGQKVEFLVSFYNNEISEKSEIFDDQFSVERPDGSNFTLKIRSTKLEDSAMYFCASSEGTAYEQYFGPGTRLTVT.

The chain has TRBV5-1 and TRBJ2-1; 8 bases match TRBD2. The CDR3 runs to 16 residues. Germline trimming cut 2 bases from V and 6 bases from J; bases unmatched to any gene: 10. From germline, CDR1 is SGHRS and CDR2 YFSETQ. The CDR3, as DNA: TGCGCCAGCAGCTTAAGGCCGCGGGAGGTCGCCAATGAGCAGTTCTTC. Translating it yields CASSLRPREVANEQFF.

This chain links TRBV13 with TRBJ2-7, with TRBD2 identical over 12 bases. CDR1 and CDR2 from the germline V gene are PRHDT and FYEKMQ (reference sequence). The V gene end was trimmed by 5 bases and the J gene end by 5 bases; junction bases not matched to a gene: 13. The CDR3 loop spans 17 amino acids. The CDR3 region is CASSPRQTSGSVDEQYF. The DNA for the CDR3 is TGTGCCAGCAGCCCCCGGCAGACTAGCGGGAGCGTCGACGAGCAGTACTTC.

V usage is TRBV6-1 and J usage is TRBJ1-2; 7 bases map to TRBD1. This CDR3 spans 12 amino acids. Germline-derived CDR1 and CDR2 are MNHNS and SASEGT. V shed 2 bases and J 13 bases; nucleotides not matched to a gene: 7. Here the CDR3 reads CASSENGHRGTF. CDR3 DNA sequence: TGTGCCAGCAGTGAAAACGGGCACAGGGGCACCTTC.

As DNA, the CDR3 is TGTGCCAGCAACAAACTAGCGGGAGGAGGCAATGAGCAGTTCTTC. Its protein is CASNKLAGGGNEQFF. This sequence joins TRBV2 and TRBJ2-1, with 12 bases matching TRBD2. Germline-derived CDR1 and CDR2 are SNHLY and FYNNEI. V trimming: 7 bases; J trimming: 6 bases; junction bases outside the gene matches: 7. This CDR3 is 15 amino acids long.

In DNA, the CDR3 is TGCGCCAGCAGCTTGGCGGGGACAGGGTTCACCAACACCATATATTTT. Translation: CASSLAGTGFTNTIYF. This rearrangement joins TRBV5-1 to TRBJ1-3; 9 nucleotides align to TRBD1. Per the germline V gene, CDR1 is SGHRS and CDR2 is YFSETQ. V lost 0 bases to trimming and J lost 7 bases; unmatched junction nucleotides: 8. This CDR3 is 16 amino acids long.

V is TRBV4-3 and J is TRBJ2-1; the match to TRBD2 covers 10 bases. The CDR3 contains 17 residues. Germline CDR1 LGHNA, CDR2 YSLEER. With 3 bases clipped from V and 8 bases from J, the junction kept 13 bases outside the gene matches. Written as DNA, the CDR3 is TGCGCCAGCAGCCATCGTCCGGGACTAGCGAGTTTGGATGAGCAGTTCTTC. Its protein is CASSHRPGLASLDEQFF.

This clone occurred once. The rearrangement joins TRBV6-6 to TRBJ2-6; maybe TRBD1 (6 bases). Trimming removed 0 bases from V and 1 base from J, with 7 bases in between. CDR1 and CDR2 (germline): MNHNY, SVGAGI (reference sequence). This CDR3 spans 16 amino acids. CDR3 residues: CASSYSGQSGANVLTF. CDR3 bases: TGTGCCAGCAGTTACTCTGGACAGTCTGGGGCCAACGTCCTGACTTTC.